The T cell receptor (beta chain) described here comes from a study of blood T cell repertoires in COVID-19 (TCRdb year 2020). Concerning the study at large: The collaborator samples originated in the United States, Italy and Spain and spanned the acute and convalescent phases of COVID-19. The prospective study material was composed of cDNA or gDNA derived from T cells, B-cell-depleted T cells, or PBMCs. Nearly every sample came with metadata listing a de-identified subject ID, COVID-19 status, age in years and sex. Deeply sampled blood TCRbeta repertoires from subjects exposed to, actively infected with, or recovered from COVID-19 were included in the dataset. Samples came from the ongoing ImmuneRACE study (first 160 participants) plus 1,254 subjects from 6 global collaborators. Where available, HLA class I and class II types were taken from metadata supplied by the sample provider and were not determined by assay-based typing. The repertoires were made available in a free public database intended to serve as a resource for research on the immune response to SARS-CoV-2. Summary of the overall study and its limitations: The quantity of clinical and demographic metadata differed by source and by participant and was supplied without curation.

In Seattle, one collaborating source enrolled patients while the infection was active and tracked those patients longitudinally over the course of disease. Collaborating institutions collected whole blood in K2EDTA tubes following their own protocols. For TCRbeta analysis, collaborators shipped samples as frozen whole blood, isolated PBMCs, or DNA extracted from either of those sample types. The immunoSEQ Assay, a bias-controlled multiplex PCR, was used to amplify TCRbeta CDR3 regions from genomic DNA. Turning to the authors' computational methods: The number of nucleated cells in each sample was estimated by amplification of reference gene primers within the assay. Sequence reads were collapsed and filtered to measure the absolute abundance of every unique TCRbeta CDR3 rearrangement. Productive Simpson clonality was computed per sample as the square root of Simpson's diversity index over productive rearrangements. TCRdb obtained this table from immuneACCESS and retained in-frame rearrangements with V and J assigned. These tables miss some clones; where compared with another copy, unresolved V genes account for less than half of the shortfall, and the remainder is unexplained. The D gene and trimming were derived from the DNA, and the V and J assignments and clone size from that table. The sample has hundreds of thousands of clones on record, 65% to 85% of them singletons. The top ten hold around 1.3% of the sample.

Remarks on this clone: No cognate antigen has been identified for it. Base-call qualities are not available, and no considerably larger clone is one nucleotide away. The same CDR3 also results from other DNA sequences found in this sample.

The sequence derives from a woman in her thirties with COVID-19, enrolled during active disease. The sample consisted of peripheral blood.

The nucleotide sequence reads as follows: TGTGCCAGCAGTCCAGGGTACGAGCAGTACTTC. Translated, this gives CASSPGYEQYF. The rearranged chain carries TRBV12-3 or TRBV12-4 and TRBJ2-7; TRBD1 is perhaps the D gene, given 5 matching bases. The CDR3 starts with the cysteine, ends with the phenylalanine, and has 11 residues. Only the CDR3 DNA is retained, 33 bases long and in frame from the first base. The junction shows trimming of 5 bases on V and 4 bases on J, plus 6 bases between the germline ends.